What follows are 13 T cell receptor beta chains derived from one specimen sequenced in a study of siplizumab effects on memory and regulatory T cells. Here immunoSEQ multiplex PCR was the method, and the copy in TCRdb shows in-frame clones only, minus some. The sample lists over 70,000 clones; just under 90% were seen once. Sample: CD4+ T cells sorted from blood. These receptors all stem from a human donor in good health.

The chain joins TRBV6-6 to TRBJ1-4, with TRBD1 matching over 9 bases. The V and J ends lost 6 bases and 7 bases, in that order; junction bases with no gene match: 9. In germline, CDR1 is MNHNY, CDR2 SVGAGI (reference sequence). The CDR3 consists of 15 residues. CDR3 residues: CASRSVTGGFEKLFF. The CDR3 bases are TGTGCCAGCAGATCCGTAACAGGGGGCTTTGAAAAACTGTTTTTT.

The V and J genes are TRBV18 and TRBJ2-1; D might be TRBD2 (7 bases). V was shortened by 6 bases and J by 5 bases, with 20 bases between the two germline ends. This CDR3 is built from 16 residues. The germline V gene encodes CDR1 KGHSH and CDR2 LQKENI. This chain's CDR3 is CASSLRLAEGDNEQFF. In DNA form, the CDR3 reads TGTGCCAGCTCGCTCCGACTAGCCGAGGGGGACAATGAGCAGTTCTTC.

The V gene is TRBV5-1, the J gene TRBJ2-1, with D perhaps being TRBD1 or TRBD2 (5 bases each). The ends were cut back, 0 bases at V and 9 bases at J, with 13 bases in the middle. Looked up from germline, CDR1 is SGHRS and CDR2 is YFSETQ. The CDR3 is 14 residues long. CDR3 DNA: TGCGCCAGCAGCTTGGCCGGGAAGGGGATTGAGCAGTTCTTC. Its protein product is CASSLAGKGIEQFF. Combining the CDR3 with reference TRBV5-1 and TRBJ2-1 gives the whole variable domain KAGVTQTPRYLIKTRGQQVTLSCSPISGHRSVSWYQQTPGQGLQFLFEYFSETQRNKGNFPGRFSGRQFSNSRSEMNVSTLELGDSALYLCASSLAGKGIEQFFGPGTRLTVL.

The chain couples TRBV19 to TRBJ2-1; 7 bases match TRBD2. CDR1 LNHDA and CDR2 SQIVND come from the germline V gene (reference sequence). The junction had 10 bases not matched to a gene; V was cut back by 7 bases and J by 10 bases. This CDR3 is built from 13 residues. CDR3 nucleotide sequence: TGTGCCAGTAACGGCGGGAGTTCAGGGGAGCAGTTCTTC. This gives the protein CASNGGSSGEQFF.

This clone was observed a single time. The chain recombines TRBV15 with TRBJ2-1; perhaps TRBD1 as D (5 bases). The V gene lost 5 bases and the J gene lost 9 bases, with 11 bases spanning the gap. Germline CDR1 LNHNV, CDR2 YYDKDF (reference sequence). This CDR3 comprises 12 residues. The CDR3 region has the DNA TGTGCCACCAGCCGACCCCAGGGTGAGCAGTTCTTC. Its translation is CATSRPQGEQFF.

The CDR3 loop is CASSQDTSGRSTDTQYF. The CDR3, as DNA: TGTGCCAGCAGCCAAGACACTAGCGGAAGGAGCACAGATACGCAGTATTTT. This chain joins TRBV7-3 and TRBJ2-3, with 8 positions matching TRBD2. The trim removed 5 bases at V and 0 bases at J, leaving 10 bases unmatched. Germline V gene data show CDR1 as SGHTA and CDR2 as FQGTGA. The CDR3 runs 17 residues.

The chain joins TRBV21-1 to TRBJ2-1. TRBV21-1 is a pseudogene. The CDR3 contains 16 residues. CDR3 sequence reads: CASSNLGWSSYNEQFF. The CDR3 DNA follows: TGTGCCAGCAGCAATCTGGGGTGGAGCTCCTACAATGAGCAGTTCTTC.

The chain recombines TRBV30 with TRBJ2-5, with D perhaps being TRBD1 or TRBD2 (5 bases each). Germline V gene lookup returns CDR1 GTSNPN and CDR2 SVGIG (reference sequence). The length of the CDR3 is 14 residues. Trimming shortened V by 2 bases and J by 5 bases, and 15 bases separated the two germline ends. CDR3 coding DNA: TGTGCCTGGAGTCGTCACGGGGCCGGGGAGACCCAGTACTTC. This translates into CAWSRHGAGETQYF.

The chain uses TRBV5-8 and TRBJ1-5; a possible D gene is TRBD1 (6 bases). CDR1 and CDR2 (germline): SGHTS, YDEGEE. This CDR3 has 15 residues. V shed 4 bases and J shed 6 bases, with 17 bases lying between them. CDR3 amino acids: CASSELRGVGQPQHF. In nucleotides, the CDR3 is TGTGCCAGCAGCGAGCTCAGGGGAGTGGGTCAGCCCCAGCATTTT.

This clone was detected once. This chain connects TRBV14 to TRBJ2-7; 7 nucleotides match TRBD2. The CDR3 is 13 residues long. Germline V CDR1 and CDR2: SGHDN, FVKESK. V shed 1 base and J 3 bases; nucleotides not matched to a gene: 0. The CDR3 DNA reads TGTGCCAGCAGCCAAGTAGCGGGCTACGAGCAGTACTTC. It is translated as CASSQVAGYEQYF.

The V call is TRBV6-6, the J call TRBJ1-1, with TRBD1 as a possible D gene (6 bases). Germline-derived CDR1 and CDR2 are MNHNY and SVGAGI (reference sequence). This CDR3 spans 13 amino acids. The germline V and J ends were trimmed by 7 bases and 7 bases, with 16 bases remaining between them. The CDR3 loop reads CASKDPTGHEAFF. The CDR3 nucleotides are TGTGCCAGCAAAGACCCCACAGGGCATGAAGCTTTCTTT.

The chain is built from TRBV19 and TRBJ2-3; D is possibly TRBD1 or TRBD2 (6 bases each). V shed 5 bases and J shed 3 bases, with 15 bases lying between them. Germline V lookup: CDR1 LNHDA, CDR2 SQIVND (reference sequence). The CDR3 runs to 15 residues. The CDR3 sequence: CASSVGGLETDTQYF. The CDR3 region has the DNA TGTGCCAGTAGTGTAGGGGGGCTAGAAACAGATACGCAGTATTTT.

About this clone: At the DNA level, this CDR3 is encoded by other sequences in the same sample as well. J is TRBJ1-2 and V is TRBV6-5; possible D gene TRBD1, 5 bases. Germline V gene data show CDR1 as MNHEY and CDR2 as SVGAGI. The V end lost 0 bases, the J end lost 8 bases, and 7 bases lay between the germline ends. CDR3 length: 12 amino acids. CDR3 protein: CASSYSRGGYTF. CDR3 sequence (DNA): TGTGCCAGCAGTTACTCGCGGGGGGGCTACACCTTC.